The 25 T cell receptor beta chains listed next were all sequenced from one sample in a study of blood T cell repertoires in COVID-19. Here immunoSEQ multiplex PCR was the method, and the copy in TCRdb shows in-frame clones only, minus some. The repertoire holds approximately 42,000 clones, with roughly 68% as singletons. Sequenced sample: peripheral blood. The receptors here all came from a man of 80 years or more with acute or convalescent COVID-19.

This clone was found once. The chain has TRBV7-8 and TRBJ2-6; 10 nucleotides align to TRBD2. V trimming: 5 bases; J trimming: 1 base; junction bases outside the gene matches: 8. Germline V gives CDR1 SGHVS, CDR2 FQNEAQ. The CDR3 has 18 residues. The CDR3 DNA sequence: TGTGCCAGCAGCCTCTCTAGCGGGAGCTTTTCTGGGGCCAACGTCCTGACTTTC. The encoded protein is CASSLSSGSFSGANVLTF.

The CDR3 spells CAWSSGGWNTEAFF. The CDR3 DNA sequence: TGTGCCTGGAGTTCGGGGGGGTGGAACACTGAAGCTTTCTTT. This chain joins TRBV30 and TRBJ1-1; tentatively, D is TRBD1 (5 bases). Germline-derived CDR1 and CDR2 are GTSNPN and SVGIG (reference sequence). V dropped 2 bases and J dropped 1 base, with 11 bases sitting between them. There are 14 residues in the CDR3.

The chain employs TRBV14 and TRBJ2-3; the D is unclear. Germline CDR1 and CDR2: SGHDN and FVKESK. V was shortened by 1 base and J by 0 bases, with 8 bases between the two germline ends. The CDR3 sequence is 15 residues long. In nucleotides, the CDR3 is TGTGCCAGCAGCCAAGGACTGCCTAGCACAGATACGCAGTATTTT. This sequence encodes CASSQGLPSTDTQYF. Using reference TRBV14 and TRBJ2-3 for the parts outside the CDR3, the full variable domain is EAGVTQFPSHSVIEKGQTVTLRCDPISGHDNLYWYRRVMGKEIKFLLHFVKESKQDESGMPNNRFLAERTGGTYSTLKVQPAELEDSGVYFCASSQGLPSTDTQYFGPGTRLTVL.

Here the CDR3 DNA reads TGCAGCGTGGGGACTAGCGGGAGGTGGGAGCAGTTCTTC. Its protein is CSVGTSGRWEQFF. The chain joins TRBV29-1 to TRBJ2-1; 15 bases line up with TRBD2. The V gene's germline CDR1 is SQVTM and CDR2 ANQGSEA. V dropped 6 bases and J dropped 10; count of bases not matched to a gene: 4. The CDR3 runs to 13 residues.

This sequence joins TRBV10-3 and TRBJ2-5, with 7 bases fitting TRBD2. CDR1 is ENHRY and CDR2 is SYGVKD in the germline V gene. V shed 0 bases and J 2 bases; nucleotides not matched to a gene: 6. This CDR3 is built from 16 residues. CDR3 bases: TGTGCCATCAGTGAGTCTTCGGGACTACCTCAAGAGACCCAGTACTTC. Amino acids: CAISESSGLPQETQYF.

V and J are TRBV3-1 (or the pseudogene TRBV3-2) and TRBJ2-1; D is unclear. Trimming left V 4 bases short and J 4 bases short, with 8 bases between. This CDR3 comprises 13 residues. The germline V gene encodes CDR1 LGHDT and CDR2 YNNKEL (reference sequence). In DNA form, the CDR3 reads TGTGCCAGCAGCCCGAGTAATTACAATGAGCAGTTCTTC. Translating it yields CASSPSNYNEQFF.

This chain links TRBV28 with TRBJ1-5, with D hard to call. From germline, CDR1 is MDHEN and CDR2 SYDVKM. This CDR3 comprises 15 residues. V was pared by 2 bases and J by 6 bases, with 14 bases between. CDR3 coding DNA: TGTGCCAGCAGTTTAGGATCAGCGGGTACTCAGCCCCAGCATTTT. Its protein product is CASSLGSAGTQPQHF.

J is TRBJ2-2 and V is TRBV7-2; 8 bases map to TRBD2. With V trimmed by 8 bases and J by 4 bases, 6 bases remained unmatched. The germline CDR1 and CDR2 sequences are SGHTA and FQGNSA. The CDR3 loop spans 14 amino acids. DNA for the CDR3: TGTGCCAGCGAGCAAGCGGGAGTCACCGGGGAGCTGTTTTTT. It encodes CASEQAGVTGELFF.

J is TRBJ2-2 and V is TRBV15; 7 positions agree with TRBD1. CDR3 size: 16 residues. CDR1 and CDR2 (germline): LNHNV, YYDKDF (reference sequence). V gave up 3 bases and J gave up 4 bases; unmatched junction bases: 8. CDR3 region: CATSSAGGRGTGELFF. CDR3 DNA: TGTGCCACCAGCAGCGCAGGGGGAAGGGGCACCGGGGAGCTGTTTTTT.

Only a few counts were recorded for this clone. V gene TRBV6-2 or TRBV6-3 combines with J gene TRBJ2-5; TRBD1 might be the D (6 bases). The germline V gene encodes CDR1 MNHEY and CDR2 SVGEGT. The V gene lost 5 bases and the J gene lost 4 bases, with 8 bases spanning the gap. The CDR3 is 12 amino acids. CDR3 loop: CASSQQGETQYF. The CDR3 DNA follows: TGTGCCAGCAGTCAACAGGGAGAGACCCAGTACTTC.

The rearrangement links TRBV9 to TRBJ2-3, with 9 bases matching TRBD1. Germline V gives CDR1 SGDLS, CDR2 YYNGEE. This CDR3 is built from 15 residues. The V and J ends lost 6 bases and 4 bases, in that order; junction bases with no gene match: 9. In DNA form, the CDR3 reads TGTGCCAGCACCCTTCTCACAGGGGGCTCAGATACGCAGTATTTT. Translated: CASTLLTGGSDTQYF.

This CDR3 reads CASSLETSGSYEQYF. DNA for the CDR3: TGTGCCAGCAGTTTGGAGACTAGCGGTTCCTACGAGCAGTACTTC. The V gene is TRBV28, the J gene TRBJ2-7; 9 nucleotides agree with TRBD2. This CDR3 is built from 15 residues. Germline assignment: CDR1 MDHEN and CDR2 SYDVKM. V lost 3 bases and J lost 1; bases outside the gene matches: 4.

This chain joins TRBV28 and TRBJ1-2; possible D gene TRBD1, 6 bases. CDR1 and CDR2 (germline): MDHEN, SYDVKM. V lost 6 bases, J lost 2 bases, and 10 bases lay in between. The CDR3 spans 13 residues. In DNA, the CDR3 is TGTGCCAGCAGGGACAGTTTAAACTATGGCTACACCTTC. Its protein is CASRDSLNYGYTF.

The CDR3 nucleotides are TGCGCCAGCACCAGACAGGGCGGAGGCACAGATACGCAGTATTTT. This codes for CASTRQGGGTDTQYF. V is TRBV5-1 and J is TRBJ2-3, with 7 bases identical to TRBD1. This CDR3 has 15 residues. The germline gives CDR1 SGHRS, CDR2 YFSETQ. The ends lost 6 bases at V and 1 base at J; junction bases unmatched: 8.

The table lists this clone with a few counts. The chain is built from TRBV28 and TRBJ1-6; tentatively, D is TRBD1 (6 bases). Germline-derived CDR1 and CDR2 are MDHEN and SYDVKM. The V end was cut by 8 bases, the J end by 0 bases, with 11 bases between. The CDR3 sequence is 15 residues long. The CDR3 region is CASRLGGSYNSPLHF. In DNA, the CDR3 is TGTGCCAGCCGCTTAGGGGGCTCCTATAATTCACCCCTCCACTTT.

CDR3 residues: CASSLLGLTDGYTF. The CDR3 DNA reads TGTGCCAGCAGTCTTTTGGGACTAACGGATGGCTACACCTTC. This chain links TRBV2 with TRBJ1-2, with D maybe TRBD1 (5 bases). Trimming shortened V by 5 bases and J by 6 bases, and 16 bases separated the two germline ends. In germline, CDR1 is SNHLY, CDR2 FYNNEI. This CDR3 comprises 14 residues.

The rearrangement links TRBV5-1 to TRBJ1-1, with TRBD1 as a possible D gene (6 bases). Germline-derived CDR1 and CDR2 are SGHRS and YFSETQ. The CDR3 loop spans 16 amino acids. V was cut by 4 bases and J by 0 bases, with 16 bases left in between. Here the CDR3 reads CASSLGQLRMNTEAFF. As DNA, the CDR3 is TGCGCCAGCAGCCTAGGACAGCTTCGGATGAACACTGAAGCTTTCTTT.

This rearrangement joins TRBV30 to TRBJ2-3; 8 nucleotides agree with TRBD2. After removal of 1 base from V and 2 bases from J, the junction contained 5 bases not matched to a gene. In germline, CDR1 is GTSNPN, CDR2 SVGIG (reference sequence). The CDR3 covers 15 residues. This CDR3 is CAWSGGGRSTDTQYF. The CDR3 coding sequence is TGTGCCTGGAGTGGAGGCGGGAGGTCCACAGATACGCAGTATTTT.

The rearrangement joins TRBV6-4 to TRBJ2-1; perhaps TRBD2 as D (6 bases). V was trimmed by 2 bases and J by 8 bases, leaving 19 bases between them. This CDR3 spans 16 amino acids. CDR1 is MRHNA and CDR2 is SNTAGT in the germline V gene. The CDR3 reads CASSDGIGGATDEQFF. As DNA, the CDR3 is TGTGCCAGCAGTGACGGCATCGGCGGGGCCACGGATGAGCAGTTCTTC.

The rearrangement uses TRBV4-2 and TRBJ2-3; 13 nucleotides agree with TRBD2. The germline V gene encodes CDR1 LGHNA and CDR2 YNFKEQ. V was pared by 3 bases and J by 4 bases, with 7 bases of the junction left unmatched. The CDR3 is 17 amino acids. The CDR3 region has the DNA TGTGCCAGCAGCCAGGGACTAGCGGGAATGTCGGCAGATACGCAGTATTTT. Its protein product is CASSQGLAGMSADTQYF.

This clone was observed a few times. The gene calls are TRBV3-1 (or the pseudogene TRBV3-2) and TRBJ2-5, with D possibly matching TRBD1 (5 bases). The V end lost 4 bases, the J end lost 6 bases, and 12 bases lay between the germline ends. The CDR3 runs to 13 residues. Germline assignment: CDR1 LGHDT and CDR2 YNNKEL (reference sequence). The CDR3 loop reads CASSLEGAKTQYF. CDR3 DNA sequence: TGTGCCAGCAGCCTGGAAGGGGCAAAGACCCAGTACTTC.

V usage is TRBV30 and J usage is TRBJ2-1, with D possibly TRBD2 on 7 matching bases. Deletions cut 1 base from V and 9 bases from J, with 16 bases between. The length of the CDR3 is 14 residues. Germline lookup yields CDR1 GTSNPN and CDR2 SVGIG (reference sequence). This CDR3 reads CAWSEGEGLGEQFF. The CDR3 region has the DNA TGTGCCTGGAGTGAGGGGGAGGGCCTCGGTGAGCAGTTCTTC. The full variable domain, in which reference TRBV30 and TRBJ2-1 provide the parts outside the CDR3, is SQTIHQWPATLVQPVGSPLSLECTVEGTSNPNLYWYRQAAGRGLQLLFYSVGIGQISSEVPQNLSASRPQDRQFILSSKKLLLSDSGFYLCAWSEGEGLGEQFFGPGTRLTVL.

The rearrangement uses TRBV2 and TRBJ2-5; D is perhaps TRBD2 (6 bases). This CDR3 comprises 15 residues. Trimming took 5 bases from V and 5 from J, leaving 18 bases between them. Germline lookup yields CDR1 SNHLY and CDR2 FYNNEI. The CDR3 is CASSQNAGRGETQYF. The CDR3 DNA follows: TGTGCCAGCAGTCAGAATGCGGGGCGAGGGGAGACCCAGTACTTC.

The CDR3 sequence: CASSISRTGCTEAFF. DNA for the CDR3: TGTGCCAGCAGCATTTCGCGAACAGGGTGCACTGAAGCTTTCTTT. The chain joins TRBV21-1 to TRBJ1-1; the D segment call TRBD1 is taken from the table without a DNA check. TRBV21-1 is a recognized pseudogene. The CDR3 spans 15 residues.

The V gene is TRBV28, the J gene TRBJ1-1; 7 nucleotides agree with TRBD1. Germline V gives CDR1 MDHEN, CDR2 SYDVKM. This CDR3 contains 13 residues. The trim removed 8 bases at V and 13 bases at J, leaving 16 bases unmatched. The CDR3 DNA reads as TGTGCCAGCCGGAAACCCCCAGGGGGATTAGATTTCTTT. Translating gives CASRKPPGGLDFF.